A selection of T cell receptor beta chains follows, all from one sample in a study of shared T cell receptors in the human thymus. Some clones are missing from TCRdb's copy, which holds only in-frame ones; the method was immunoSEQ multiplex PCR. The sample yields more than 550,000 clones, 80% to 90% seen once. The same data also contributed to another study, on human thymus T cells.

The source material was thymocytes. Every receptor here comes from a girl under two years old with a congenital heart defect. Both conserved end residues are part of each CDR3. Each record gives: D gene, J gene, clone size, V gene, CDR3 DNA, CDR3 protein. D genes are given only for firm matches. Rows give clone size only sometimes, using once, few, many, or a class for an expanded clone.

-,TRBJ1-5,-,TRBV15,TGTGCCACCAGCAGGACTGTGGACTTTCCAAATCAGCCCCAGCATTTT,CATSRTVDFPNQPQHF
TRBD1,TRBJ1-1,-,TRBV5-1,TGCGCCAGCAGCTTGTGCGGGACAGGGGGCGGCAAGAACACTGAAGCTTTCTTT,CASSLCGTGGGKNTEAFF
TRBD1,TRBJ1-2,-,TRBV4-2,TGTGCCAGCAGCCACCGGGGACAGATAGGCTACACCTTC,CASSHRGQIGYTF
-,TRBJ1-2,-,TRBV11-2,TGTGCCAGCAGCTTATATAGGGGCTATGGCTACACCTTC,CASSLYRGYGYTF
-,TRBJ1-5,few,TRBV19,TGTGCCAGTAGTAGAGGGCACCACAATCAGCCCCAGCATTTT,CASSRGHHNQPQHF
TRBD1,TRBJ1-2,-,TRBV6-1,TGTGCCAGCAGCCCCGGGACAGGGGACTATGGCTACACCTTC,CASSPGTGDYGYTF
-,TRBJ1-1,-,TRBV6-5,TGTGCCAGCAGTTTAGGGGTCCCCACTGAAGCTTTCTTT,CASSLGVPTEAFF
TRBD1,TRBJ1-2,-,TRBV14,TGTGCCAGCAGCCCCGGGACAGGGGACTATGGCTACACCTTC,CASSPGTGDYGYTF
-,TRBJ2-7,-,TRBV5-1,TGCGCCAGCAGCTTGACGGGAGTGGGCACACACTACGAGCAGTATTTC,CASSLTGVGTHYEQYF
-,TRBJ2-2,-,TRBV11-3,TGTGCCAGCAGCACGTACCCGGGAGCCGGGGAGCTGTTTTTT,CASSTYPGAGELFF
-,TRBJ2-3,-,TRBV21-1,TGTGCCAGCAGCAAACCCGGGGACAGGGGGTCCGGGGTAAAAGCAGATACGCAGTATTTT,CASSKPGDRGSGVKADTQYF
TRBD2,TRBJ2-5,-,TRBV4-1,TGCGCCAGCAGCCAAGATGCCAGAAAGCGGGGGGGACAAGAGACCCAGTACTTC,CASSQDARKRGGQETQYF
-,TRBJ2-7,-,TRBV25-1,TGTGCCAGCAGCAGGGTCAGTTCACTGTCATCCAACTACGAGCAGTACTTC,CASSRVSSLSSNYEQYF
-,TRBJ1-6,-,TRBV19,TGTGCCAGTAGTATCTGGCTATCGGACACCAATTCACCCCTCCACTTT,CASSIWLSDTNSPLHF
TRBD1,TRBJ2-2,-,TRBV7-2,TGTGCCAGCAGCTTAGGACGACCGGTGGGGACAGGGCCCACCGGGGAGCTGTTTTTT,CASSLGRPVGTGPTGELFF
TRBD1,TRBJ1-2,-,TRBV5-1,TGCGCCAGCAGCTTGGTTGACAGGGCTTATGGCTACACCTTC,CASSLVDRAYGYTF
-,TRBJ1-2,-,TRBV6-5,TGTGCCAGCCTTCCGACCCAGGATAAATACCATGGCTACACCTTC,CASLPTQDKYHGYTF
-,TRBJ2-6,-,TRBV19,TGTGCCAGTAGTATAGCGGGCGCCCGGCCGAGGGCTATTTCTGGGGCCAACGTCCTGACTTTC,CASSIAGARPRAISGANVLTF
-,TRBJ1-1,-,TRBV19,TGTGCCAGTAGAACCAGGGCGGGAGGGTCTGAAGCTTTCTTT,CASRTRAGGSEAFF
TRBD1,TRBJ2-7,-,TRBV14,TGTGCCAGCAGCCAAGAGGGTAGGACAGGGGGCTACGAGCAGTACTTC,CASSQEGRTGGYEQYF
-,TRBJ2-3,-,TRBV6-4,TGTGCCAGCAGTGACTCGAGTTCAGATACGCAGTATTTT,CASSDSSSDTQYF
TRBD1,TRBJ1-6,-,TRBV14,TGTGCCAGCAGCCACTCTGCCGGGACAGTTTACTATAATTCACCCCTCCACTTT,CASSHSAGTVYYNSPLHF
-,TRBJ2-7,-,TRBV27,TGTGCCAGCAGTGTCAGGGGTATGGGCGAGCAGTACTTC,CASSVRGMGEQYF
-,TRBJ1-3,-,TRBV7-2,TGTGCCAGCAGCCCCCACAGGAGCTCTGGAAACACCATATATTTT,CASSPHRSSGNTIYF
-,TRBJ2-7,-,TRBV6-5,TGTGCCAGCAGTCCCCAGGCCTGCCGTGGTTGCGAGCAGTACTTC,CASSPQACRGCEQYF
-,TRBJ1-1,-,TRBV15,TGTGCCACCAGCCCCTTCAGTTCGAACACTGAAGCTTTCTTT,CATSPFSSNTEAFF
-,TRBJ1-6,-,TRBV6-5,TGTGCCAGCAGTACCCCCAGGGCGGCTTCACCCCTCCACTTT,CASSTPRAASPLHF
-,TRBJ2-1,-,TRBV9,TGTGCCAGCAGCCAAGAGGGGCGGGGTCGGCGCTACAATGAGCAGTTCTTC,CASSQEGRGRRYNEQFF
-,TRBJ2-1,-,TRBV14,TGTGCCAGCAGCCAAGATTCCGGGAGTCTGGTGCTCGTGGAGAATGAGCAGTTCTTC,CASSQDSGSLVLVENEQFF
TRBD1,TRBJ1-5,-,TRBV11-2,TGTGCCAGCAGCTACAGGGCCCCGAGACAGGGACGGTTTGTTCAGCCCCAGCATTTT,CASSYRAPRQGRFVQPQHF
-,TRBJ2-7,-,TRBV5-6,TGTGCCAGCAGCTTGGATTCCAGGCGCCCGGAGGCCCGCGACGAGCAGTACTTC,CASSLDSRRPEARDEQYF
-,TRBJ2-3,-,TRBV7-2,TGTGCCAGCAGCTTAGATAAGTTGGGACACTTCACAGATACGCAGTATTTT,CASSLDKLGHFTDTQYF
-,TRBJ1-1,-,TRBV18,TGTGCCAGCTCACCACCAGGACACCGCAACACTGAAGCTTTCTTT,CASSPPGHRNTEAFF
-,TRBJ1-1,few,TRBV6-5,TGTGCCAGCAGCCTACAGGGGAACACTGAAGCTTTCTTT,CASSLQGNTEAFF
TRBD2,TRBJ2-1,-,TRBV27,TGTGCCAGCAGTTTAAGGCTAGCGGGGGCAAATGAGCAGTTCTTC,CASSLRLAGANEQFF
-,TRBJ2-7,-,TRBV5-1,TGCGCCAGCAGCCCCATCGCAGGGAACTACGAGCAGTACTTC,CASSPIAGNYEQYF
-,TRBJ2-5,-,TRBV4-1,TGCGCCAGCAGGCCCGACAGGCGGCAAGAGACCCAGTACTTC,CASRPDRRQETQYF
-,TRBJ1-2,-,TRBV6-5,TGTGCCAGCAGTTACGTTAGGGGGGGTCGGGACTATGGCTACACCTTC,CASSYVRGGRDYGYTF
-,TRBJ2-7,-,TRBV4-1,TGCGCCAGCAGCCAGATAGGGGGCGGGGCCTACGAGCAGTACTTC,CASSQIGGGAYEQYF
TRBD1,TRBJ1-1,-,TRBV9,TGTGCCAGCAGCCTTGAACAGGGGGCCCCGGTCACTGAAGCTTTCTTT,CASSLEQGAPVTEAFF
-,TRBJ1-3,-,TRBV5-1,TGCGCCAGCAGCCCGGAACAGGGAGAAAATCTCTCTGGAAACACCATATATTTT,CASSPEQGENLSGNTIYF
-,TRBJ2-6,once,TRBV28,TGTGCCAGCAGAGAAAGGGGCGCAGGGGCCAACGTCCTGACTTTC,CASRERGAGANVLTF